A selection of T cell receptor beta chains follows, all from one sample in a study of shared clonotypes between healthy human individuals. Generated by immunoSEQ multiplex PCR, the TCRdb table keeps only in-frame clones and is missing some. The sample has around 700,000 clones, about 92% seen once. The sample was naive CD8+ T cells sorted from blood. The receptors shown here come from a man in his thirties or forties in good health. CDR3s include the opening cysteine and the closing phenylalanine or tryptophan. D genes are given only for firm matches. Clone size is stated in some rows and not others, as once, few, many or a class when expanded.

v_call	j_call	d_call	clone_size	cdr3_length	cdr3_nt	cdr3_aa
TRBV15	TRBJ2-7	.	.	15	TGTGCCACCAGCAGAGATTTTGACAGAGGCCACGAGCAGTACTTC	CATSRDFDRGHEQYF
TRBV7-6	TRBJ2-1	TRBD2	.	15	TGTGCCAGCAGCTTGACTAGCGGGGGAGGGGATGAGCAGTTCTTC	CASSLTSGGGDEQFF
TRBV19	TRBJ2-2	.	.	11	TGTGCCAGTAGTTTAAGCGGGGAGCTGTTTTTT	CASSLSGELFF
TRBV7-6	TRBJ1-2	.	.	16	TGTGCCAGCCGACGAGGGCCGGGACAACAAAACTATGGCTACACCTTC	CASRRGPGQQNYGYTF
TRBV27	TRBJ1-5	TRBD1	.	16	TGTGCCAGCAGTTTATTAGGGACAGGGGGCAATCAGCCCCAGCATTTT	CASSLLGTGGNQPQHF
TRBV7-9	TRBJ2-1	.	.	16	TGTGCCAGCAGCCCTACCGGGACACAGCCCTACAATGAGCAGTTCTTC	CASSPTGTQPYNEQFF
TRBV5-1	TRBJ2-1	TRBD1	.	14	TGCGCCAGCAGCTTGGGACAGGGCCTCAATGAGCAGTTCTTC	CASSLGQGLNEQFF
TRBV29-1	TRBJ2-5	TRBD2	.	14	TGCAGCGTTCCGGGACTAGCGGGACAAGAGACCCAGTACTTC	CSVPGLAGQETQYF
TRBV9	TRBJ2-1	TRBD2	.	17	TGTGCCAGCAGCGACTCCCCCCTAGCGGGAGCTGCCAATGAGCAGTTCTTC	CASSDSPLAGAANEQFF
TRBV7-8	TRBJ2-2	.	.	14	TGTGCCAGCAGCTTAGCGGAAAGCACCGGGGAGCTGTTTTTT	CASSLAESTGELFF
TRBV27	TRBJ1-5	.	.	18	TGTGCCAGCAGTTTAAAATTCCCAGGGGCATGGAGCAATCAGCCCCAGCATTTT	CASSLKFPGAWSNQPQHF
TRBV2	TRBJ2-7	.	.	13	TGTGCCAGCAGTTCGGACAGATCTTACGAGCAGTACTTC	CASSSDRSYEQYF
TRBV7-9	TRBJ2-7	.	many	15	TGTGCCAGCAGCTATTCCTCGGGAGCGTCCTACGAGCAGTACTTC	CASSYSSGASYEQYF
TRBV13	TRBJ2-5	.	few	14	TGTGCCAGCAGCCCCGGGCAGGGATCGGAGACCCAGTACTTC	CASSPGQGSETQYF
TRBV2	TRBJ2-1	TRBD2	once	18	TGTGCCAGCAGTGCTGGTAGCACGGGACTAGATCTCCTCAATGAGCAGTTCTTC	CASSAGSTGLDLLNEQFF
TRBV7-9	TRBJ1-5	.	.	14	TGTGCCAGCAGCTTAGCGGTGAACAATCAGCCCCAGCATTTT	CASSLAVNNQPQHF
TRBV4-3	TRBJ2-7	.	.	14	TGCGCCAGCAGCCAAGCCGGGGGCAACTACGAGCAGTACTTC	CASSQAGGNYEQYF
TRBV7-8	TRBJ2-1	.	.	15	TGTGCCAGCACCGTCGGTCCGAGCTCCTACAATGAGCAGTTCTTC	CASTVGPSSYNEQFF
TRBV4-1	TRBJ2-5	.	.	13	TGCGCCAGCAGCCAAGTTGGCGTCTCGACCCAGTACTTC	CASSQVGVSTQYF
TRBV7-9	TRBJ2-5	TRBD2	.	17	TGTGCCAGCAGCCACCGCCGAGGTAGCGGGTCAAAAGAGACCCAGTACTTC	CASSHRRGSGSKETQYF
TRBV7-9	TRBJ2-1	.	.	16	TGTGCCAGCAGCTTGACGCCTTTGGGACCCAACAATGAGCAGTTCTTC	CASSLTPLGPNNEQFF
TRBV28	TRBJ1-2	.	.	16	TGTGCCAGCACCCCCGTGCAGGTTTCGTCTAACTATGGCTACACCTTC	CASTPVQVSSNYGYTF
TRBV27	TRBJ1-1	TRBD1	.	14	TGTGCCAGCAGTTTATCGGGGACAGGACGTGAAGCTTTCTTT	CASSLSGTGREAFF